This TCR beta chain was captured in a study of beta chain features in type 1 diabetes (dated by TCRdb to 2017 to 2018). Some background on the complete study: Mean age, gender distribution, total cell number and subset yield were not different between patients and healthy donors. A total of 85 million to 140 million sorted cells were examined across all samples, and the number of cells per subset was strongly correlated with RNA yield. The study compared the TCRB repertoires of sorted circulating CD4+ T cell subsets in recently diagnosed type 1 diabetes patients with those in matched healthy donors. Naive and central memory subsets were obtained from all 30 or so donors, but regulatory and stem cell-like memory subsets were isolated from only 8 patients and 8 healthy donors.

From each donor, a single peripheral blood sample of about 116 mL on average was drawn into heparinised tubes. Naive, central memory, regulatory and stem cell-like memory CD4+ T cells were sorted on a BD FACSAria II using a panel including CD45RO, CCR7, CD25, CD127, CD95 and CD27. A purity above 95% was achieved for all sorted populations. PBMCs were isolated immediately by Lymphoprep density gradient centrifugation and stained directly without culture. To minimize batch effects, samples were stained and sorted in pairs, one healthy donor with one patient per experiment. The entire amount of isolated RNA was reverse transcribed using the High Capacity cDNA Reverse Transcription Kit, so the sequenced TCRB transcripts were expressed ones. Deep immunoSEQ sequencing was applied to naive, central memory and regulatory T cell samples, giving an average of roughly 3.6 million total reads per sample. Sorted cells were lysed in RLT buffer and RNA was extracted with DNase-treated RNeasy Micro or Mini kits, depending on cell number. To prevent cross-contamination, every cell subset was processed on its own, while patient and healthy donor samples were processed together. The immunoSEQ multiplex PCR was used to amplify TCRB sequences from cDNA, generating 87-bp fragments that spanned the CDR3 region. Amplicons were sequenced on the Illumina HiSeq platform. In the authors' own workflow: PCR bias was corrected computationally using synthetic template baselines, and reads within Hamming distance 2 were collapsed, with unmergeable singletons discarded. By aligning reads against IMGT, V, D and J genes, CDR3 length, and insertions or deletions at six rearrangement sites were assigned. Clonotype counts were normalized to sorted cell number within each subset before computing true diversity and Gini coefficients with the tcR R package. The overlap coefficient, calculated on TCRB nucleotide sequences, was used to measure repertoire sharing. Out-of-frame TCRB sequences from naive cells were analyzed to stand in for the pre-selection repertoire. TCRdb obtained this table from immuneACCESS and retained in-frame rearrangements with V and J assigned. These tables miss some clones; where compared with another copy, unresolved V genes account for less than half of the shortfall, and the remainder is unexplained. The V and J calls and clone size were taken over from that table, and D and trimming were inferred from the DNA. For this sample the table gives a few hundred thousand clones, of which around 20% were detected only once. Of the sample, roughly 0.045% falls within the top ten clones.

What the research found in general, with its limitations: Shorter templates might be favored by PCR, yet because patient and control samples were amplified and corrected together, any such skew would affect both groups equally. Naive, central memory and regulatory TCRB repertoires appeared to be more similar among patients than among healthy donors. Type 1 diabetes patients showed a moderate but significant shortening of TCRB CDR3 length in all four CD4+ subsets. HLA sub-analyses involved small numbers of individuals, so any influence of HLA type on TCRB rearrangement remained unresolved. Fewer insertions and more nucleotide deletions at VDJ recombination sites were observed in patients with type 1 diabetes, implying thymic rearrangement abnormalities. Sequencing cDNA rather than genomic DNA could over-represent highly expressing activated cells, although activation and CD3 levels did not differ between groups.

The CDR3 goes from the cysteine to the phenylalanine over 14 residues. Only the CDR3 region is kept as DNA, spanning 42 bases read in frame from base 1. The germline V gene yields LGHNA for CDR1 and YSLEER for CDR2. For this chain, trimming is 1 base at the V end and 4 bases at the J end, and the number of junction bases without a gene match is 0. This clone was counted a few times. The antigen it binds to is not known. The sample holds no much larger clone one base away, and base qualities are not on file. The sequence was obtained from a woman aged 18-29 years in good health. The sequencing input was naive CD4+ T cells from blood. The cell subset or site label for this specimen denotes: true naive CD4+ T cells. The chain is assembled from TRBV4-3 and TRBJ1-2, and TRBD1 matches 10 of the central bases. At the DNA level, the sequence is TGCGCCAGCAGCCAAGGGACAGGGGGCTATGGCTACACCTTC. This sequence encodes CASSQGTGGYGYTF.